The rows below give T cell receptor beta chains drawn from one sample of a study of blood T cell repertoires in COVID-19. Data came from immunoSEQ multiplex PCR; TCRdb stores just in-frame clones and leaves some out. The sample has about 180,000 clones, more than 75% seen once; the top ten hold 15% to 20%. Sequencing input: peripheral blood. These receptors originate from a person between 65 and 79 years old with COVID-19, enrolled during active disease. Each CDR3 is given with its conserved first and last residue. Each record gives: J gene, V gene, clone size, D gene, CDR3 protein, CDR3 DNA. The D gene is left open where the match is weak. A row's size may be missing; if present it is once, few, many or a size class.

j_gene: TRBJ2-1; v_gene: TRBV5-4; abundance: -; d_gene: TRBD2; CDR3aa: CASSHGLAGLSSYNEQFF; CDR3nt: TGTGCCAGCAGCCATGGACTAGCGGGCCTGAGCTCCTACAATGAGCAGTTCTTC
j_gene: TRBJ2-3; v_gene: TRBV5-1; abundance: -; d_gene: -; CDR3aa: CASSLEGLVDTQYF; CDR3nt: TGCGCCAGCAGCTTGGAGGGGTTGGTAGATACGCAGTATTTT
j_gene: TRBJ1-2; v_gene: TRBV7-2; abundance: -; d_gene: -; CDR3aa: CASSLAGQDYGYTF; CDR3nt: TGTGCCAGCAGCTTAGCGGGCCAGGACTATGGCTACACCTTC
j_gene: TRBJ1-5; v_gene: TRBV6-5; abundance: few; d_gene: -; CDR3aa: CASGTGQPQHF; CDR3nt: TGTGCCAGCGGCACGGGTCAGCCCCAGCATTTT
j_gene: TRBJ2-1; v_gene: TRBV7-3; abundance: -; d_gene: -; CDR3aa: CASRVGGPAGNEQFF; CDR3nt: TGTGCCAGCAGGGTCGGGGGGCCGGCGGGCAATGAGCAGTTCTTC
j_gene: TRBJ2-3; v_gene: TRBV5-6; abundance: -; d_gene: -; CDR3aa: CASSPAPRGTDTQYF; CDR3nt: TGTGCCAGCAGCCCGGCCCCCAGGGGCACAGATACGCAGTATTTT
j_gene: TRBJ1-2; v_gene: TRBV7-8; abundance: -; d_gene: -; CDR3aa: CASSLNPSGNGYTF; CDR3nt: TGTGCCAGCAGCTTAAATCCATCGGGGAATGGCTACACCTTC
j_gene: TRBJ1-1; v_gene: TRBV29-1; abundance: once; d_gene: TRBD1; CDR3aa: CSVDRGKAEAFF; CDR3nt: TGCAGCGTAGACAGGGGGAAGGCTGAAGCTTTCTTT
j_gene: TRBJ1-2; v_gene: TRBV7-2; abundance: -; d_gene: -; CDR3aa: CASSRDSQAARSYGYTF; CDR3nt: TGTGCCAGCAGCCGCGACAGCCAAGCTGCTCGTTCCTATGGCTACACCTTC
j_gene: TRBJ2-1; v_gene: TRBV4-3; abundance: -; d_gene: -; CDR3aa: CASSRTRYNEQFF; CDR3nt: TGCGCCAGCAGTCGAACCCGGTACAATGAGCAGTTCTTC
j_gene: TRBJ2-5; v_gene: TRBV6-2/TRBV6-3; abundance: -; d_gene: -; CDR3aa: CASSLRRGGGSAETQYF; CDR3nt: TGTGCCAGCAGTCTCCGCCGGGGTGGGGGCTCAGCAGAGACCCAGTACTTC
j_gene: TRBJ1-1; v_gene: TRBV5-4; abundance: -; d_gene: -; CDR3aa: CASSLGQQQAFF; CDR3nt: TGTGCCAGCAGCTTGGGACAGCAACAAGCTTTCTTT
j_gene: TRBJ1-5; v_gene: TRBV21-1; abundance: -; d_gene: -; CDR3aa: CASSKAGGIQGAGQPQHF; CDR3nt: TGTGCCAGCAGCAAAGCGGGGGGAATCCAGGGGGCAGGACAGCCCCAGCATTTT
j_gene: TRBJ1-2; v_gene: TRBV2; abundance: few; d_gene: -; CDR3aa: CASSEFNNYGYTF; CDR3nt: TGTGCCAGCAGTGAGTTCAATAACTATGGCTACACCTTC
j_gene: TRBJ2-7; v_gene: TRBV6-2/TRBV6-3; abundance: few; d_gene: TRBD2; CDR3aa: CASSSGRLASTYEQYF; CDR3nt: TGTGCCAGCAGTTCAGGGAGACTAGCGTCTACCTACGAGCAGTACTTC
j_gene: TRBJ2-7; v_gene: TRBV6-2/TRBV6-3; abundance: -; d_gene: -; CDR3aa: CASSYSTAGSPYEQYF; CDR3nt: TGTGCCAGCAGTTACTCGACAGCGGGCTCCCCCTACGAGCAGTACTTC
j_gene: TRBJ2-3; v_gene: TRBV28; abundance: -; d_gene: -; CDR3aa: CASSLFRGGDTQYF; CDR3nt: TGTGCCAGCAGTTTGTTCAGAGGGGGAGATACGCAGTATTTT
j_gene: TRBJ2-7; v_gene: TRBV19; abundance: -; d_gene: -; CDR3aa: CASSIQGTSYEQYF; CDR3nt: TGTGCCAGTAGTATACAGGGGACATCCTACGAGCAGTACTTC
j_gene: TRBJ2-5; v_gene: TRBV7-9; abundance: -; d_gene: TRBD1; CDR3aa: CASSLEQGAPRGETQYF; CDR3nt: TGTGCCAGCAGCTTAGAGCAGGGGGCGCCCCGAGGAGAGACCCAGTACTTC
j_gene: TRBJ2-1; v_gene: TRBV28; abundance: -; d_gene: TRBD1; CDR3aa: CASSKTGVGTEQFF; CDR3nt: TGTGCCAGCAGCAAAACAGGGGTGGGCACTGAGCAGTTCTTC
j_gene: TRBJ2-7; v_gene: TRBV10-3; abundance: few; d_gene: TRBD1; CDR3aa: CATTGGHEQYF; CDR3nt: TGTGCCACGACAGGGGGCCACGAGCAGTACTTC
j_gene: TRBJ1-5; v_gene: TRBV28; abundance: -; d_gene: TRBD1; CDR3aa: CASSFPRTGGSYNQPQHF; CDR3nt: TGTGCCAGCAGTTTCCCCCGGACAGGGGGCTCCTACAATCAGCCCCAGCATTTT
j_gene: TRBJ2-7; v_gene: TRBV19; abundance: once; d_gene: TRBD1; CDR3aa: CASSIDGTASYEQYF; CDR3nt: TGTGCCAGTAGTATAGATGGGACAGCTTCCTACGAGCAGTACTTC